The entry that follows covers one T cell receptor beta chain sequence. As yet, its antigen is unknown. MiXCR, run by TCRdb on the 5' RACE reads, gives a single entry per CDR3 protein. The sample includes 12,000 to 15,000 distinct CDR3 sequences, around 7.5% of them seen just once. This sample is drawn from a study of spatial heterogeneity in lung cancer. Regarding the study as a whole: Counts of expanded alpha and beta TCRs within tumors tracked the tumor nonsynonymous mutation count.

Germline lookup yields CDR1 SGDLS and CDR2 YYNGEE. This CDR3 comprises 14 residues. The germline V and J ends were trimmed by 0 bases and 5 bases, with 9 bases remaining between them. The time point is: sample taken at primary tumor resection. The gene calls are TRBV9 and TRBJ2-1; no definite D call. The TCR originated in a male donor with early-stage non-small cell lung cancer. The material sequenced was lung tumor tissue, taken at surgery. The CDR3: CASSVGVRNNEQFF. Written as DNA, the CDR3 is TGTGCCAGCAGCGTAGGAGTCAGGAACAATGAGCAGTTCTTC.